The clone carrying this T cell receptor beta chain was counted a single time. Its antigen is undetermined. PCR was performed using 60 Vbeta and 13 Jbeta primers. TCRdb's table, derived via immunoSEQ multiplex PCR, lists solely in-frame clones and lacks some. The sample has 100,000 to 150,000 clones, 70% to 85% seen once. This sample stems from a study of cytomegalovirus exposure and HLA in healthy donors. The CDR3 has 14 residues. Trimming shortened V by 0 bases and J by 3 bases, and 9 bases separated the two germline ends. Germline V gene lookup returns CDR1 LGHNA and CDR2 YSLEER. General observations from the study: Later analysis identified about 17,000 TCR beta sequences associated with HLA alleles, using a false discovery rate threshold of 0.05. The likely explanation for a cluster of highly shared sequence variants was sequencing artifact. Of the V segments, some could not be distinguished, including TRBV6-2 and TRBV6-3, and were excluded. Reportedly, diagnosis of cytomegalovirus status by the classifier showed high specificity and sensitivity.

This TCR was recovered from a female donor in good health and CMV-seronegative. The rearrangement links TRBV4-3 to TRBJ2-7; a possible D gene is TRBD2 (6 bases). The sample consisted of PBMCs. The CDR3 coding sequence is TGCGCCAGCAGCCAAGACCCGGGAGTCTACGAGCAGTACTTC. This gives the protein CASSQDPGVYEQYF.